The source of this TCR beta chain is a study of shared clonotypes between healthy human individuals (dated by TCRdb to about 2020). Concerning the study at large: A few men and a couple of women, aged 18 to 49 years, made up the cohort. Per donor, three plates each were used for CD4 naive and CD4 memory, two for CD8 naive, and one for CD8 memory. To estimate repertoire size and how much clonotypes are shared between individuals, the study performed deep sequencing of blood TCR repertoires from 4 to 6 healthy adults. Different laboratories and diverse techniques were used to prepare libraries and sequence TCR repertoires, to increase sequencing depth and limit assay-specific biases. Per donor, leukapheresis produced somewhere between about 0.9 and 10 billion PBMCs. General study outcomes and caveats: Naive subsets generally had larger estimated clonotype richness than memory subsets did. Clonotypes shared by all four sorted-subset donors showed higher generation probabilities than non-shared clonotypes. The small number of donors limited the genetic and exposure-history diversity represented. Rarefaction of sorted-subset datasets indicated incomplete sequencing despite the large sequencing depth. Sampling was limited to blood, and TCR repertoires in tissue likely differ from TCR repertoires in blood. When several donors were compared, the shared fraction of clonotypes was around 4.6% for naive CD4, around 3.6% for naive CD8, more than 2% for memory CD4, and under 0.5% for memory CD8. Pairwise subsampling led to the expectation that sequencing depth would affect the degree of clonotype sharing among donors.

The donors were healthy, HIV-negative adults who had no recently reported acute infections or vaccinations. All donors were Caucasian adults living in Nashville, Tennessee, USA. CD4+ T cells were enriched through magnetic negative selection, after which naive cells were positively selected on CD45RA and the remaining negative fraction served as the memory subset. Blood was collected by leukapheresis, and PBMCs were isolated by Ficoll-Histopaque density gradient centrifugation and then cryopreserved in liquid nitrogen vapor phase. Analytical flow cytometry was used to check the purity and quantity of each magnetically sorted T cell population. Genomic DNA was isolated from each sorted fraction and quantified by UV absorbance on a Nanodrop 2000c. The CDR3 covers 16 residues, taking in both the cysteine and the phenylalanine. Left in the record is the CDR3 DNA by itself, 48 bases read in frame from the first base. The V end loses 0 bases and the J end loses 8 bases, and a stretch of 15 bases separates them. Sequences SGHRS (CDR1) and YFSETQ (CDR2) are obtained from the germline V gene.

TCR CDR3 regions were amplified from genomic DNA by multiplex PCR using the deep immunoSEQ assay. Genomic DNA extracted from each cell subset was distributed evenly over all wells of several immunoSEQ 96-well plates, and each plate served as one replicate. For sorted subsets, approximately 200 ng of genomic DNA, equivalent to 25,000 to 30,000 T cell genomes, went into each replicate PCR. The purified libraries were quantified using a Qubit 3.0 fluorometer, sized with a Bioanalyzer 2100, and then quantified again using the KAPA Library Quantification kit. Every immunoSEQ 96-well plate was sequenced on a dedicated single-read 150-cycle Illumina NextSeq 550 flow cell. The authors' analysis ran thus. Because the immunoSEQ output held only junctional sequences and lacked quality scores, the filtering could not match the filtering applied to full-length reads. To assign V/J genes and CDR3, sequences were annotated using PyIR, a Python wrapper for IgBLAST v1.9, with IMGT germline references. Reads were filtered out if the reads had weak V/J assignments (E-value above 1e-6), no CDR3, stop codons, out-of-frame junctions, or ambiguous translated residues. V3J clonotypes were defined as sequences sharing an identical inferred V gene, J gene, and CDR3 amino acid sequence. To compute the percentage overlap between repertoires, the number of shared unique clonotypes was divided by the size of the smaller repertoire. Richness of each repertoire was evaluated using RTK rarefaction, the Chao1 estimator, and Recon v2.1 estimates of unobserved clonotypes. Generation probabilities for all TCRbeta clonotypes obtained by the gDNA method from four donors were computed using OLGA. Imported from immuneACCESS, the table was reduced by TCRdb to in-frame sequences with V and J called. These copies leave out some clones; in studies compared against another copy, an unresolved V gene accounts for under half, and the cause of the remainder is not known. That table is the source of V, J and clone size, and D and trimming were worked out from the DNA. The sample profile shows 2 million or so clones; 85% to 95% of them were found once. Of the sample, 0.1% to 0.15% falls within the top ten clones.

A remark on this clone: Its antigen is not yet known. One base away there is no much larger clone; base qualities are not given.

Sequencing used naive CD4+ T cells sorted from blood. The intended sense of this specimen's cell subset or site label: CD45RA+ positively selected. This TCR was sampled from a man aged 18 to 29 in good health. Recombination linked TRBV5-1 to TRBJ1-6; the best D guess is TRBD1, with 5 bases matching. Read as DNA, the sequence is TGCGCCAGCAGCTTGGAAGGGTTTACGGGGGATTCACCCCTCCACTTT. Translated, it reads CASSLEGFTGDSPLHF.